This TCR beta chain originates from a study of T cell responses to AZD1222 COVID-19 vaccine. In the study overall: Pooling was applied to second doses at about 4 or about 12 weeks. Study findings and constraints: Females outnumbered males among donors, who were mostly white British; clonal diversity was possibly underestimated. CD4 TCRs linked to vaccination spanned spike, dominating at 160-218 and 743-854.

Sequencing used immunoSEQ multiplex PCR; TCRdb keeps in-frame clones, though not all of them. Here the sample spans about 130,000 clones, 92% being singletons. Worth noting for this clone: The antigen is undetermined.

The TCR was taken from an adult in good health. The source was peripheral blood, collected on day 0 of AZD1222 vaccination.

The CDR3 sequence is CASSHPGERGEKLFF. The CDR3 DNA sequence: TGTGCCAGCAGTCACCCAGGGGAACGAGGTGAAAAACTGTTTTTT. The gene calls are TRBV6-5 and TRBJ1-4; D is perhaps TRBD1 (6 bases). CDR3 length equals 15 residues. V dropped 5 bases and J dropped 7 bases, with 17 bases sitting between them. The germline CDR1 and CDR2 sequences are MNHEY and SVGAGI.